The next 20 T cell receptor beta chains were all read from a single sample in a study of T cells expressing NK-cell markers. From the 5' RACE reads, TCRdb lists one entry per CDR3 protein and no DNA. This sample's table has approximately 420,000 distinct CDR3 sequences. The sample consisted of blood T cells: a sorted CD56 or NKG2C T cell subset, CD4+ or CD8+ T cells, or bulk PBMC T cells (not recorded which). The receptors stem from a woman between 45 and 65 years old in good health.

The chain has TRBV12-3 or TRBV12-4 and TRBJ2-5; no DNA is available, so the TRBD2 call from TCRdb remains unchecked. The CDR3 consists of 15 residues. The CDR3 region is CASSLILAGEETQYF.

This chain links TRBV7-2 with TRBJ1-3; no DNA is available, so the TRBD1 call from TCRdb remains unchecked. The length of the CDR3 is 19 residues. The germline V gene encodes CDR1 SGHTA and CDR2 FQGNSA. Here the CDR3 reads CASSPSPHRILSQENTIYF.

The chain has TRBV11-2 and TRBJ2-5; lacking DNA, the TRBD2 call made by TCRdb goes unchecked. This CDR3 has 16 amino acids. Germline CDR1 and CDR2: SGHAT and FQNNGV. This chain's CDR3 is CASSQGLAGAGETQYF.

This rearrangement joins TRBV28 to TRBJ2-3; the TCRdb D gene call, TRBD2, has no DNA to confirm it. The CDR3 totals 15 residues. Germline CDR1 and CDR2: MDHEN and SYDVKM. CDR3 sequence: CASSLTSGTGDTQYF.

The chain couples TRBV4-1 to TRBJ1-6; TCRdb's D call of TRBD1 is untestable without DNA. The CDR3 length is 15 residues. The germline gives CDR1 MGHRA, CDR2 YSYEKL. The CDR3 protein is CASSLPTGGNSPLHF.

The J gene is TRBJ2-2, the V gene TRBV7-9; as DNA is missing, the TRBD2 call by TCRdb cannot be tested. The CDR3 totals 18 residues. Germline assignment: CDR1 SEHNR and CDR2 FQNEAQ (reference sequence). The CDR3 sequence is CASSSSGTSGTNTGELFF.

This rearrangement joins TRBV19 to TRBJ2-3; the D call from TCRdb, TRBD1, cannot be confirmed without DNA. The CDR3 is 13 residues long. CDR1 and CDR2 from the germline V gene are LNHDA and SQIVND (reference sequence). The CDR3 protein is CASSPPEEDTQYF.

CDR3 amino acids: CASSRLAGERDTQYF. This rearrangement joins TRBV7-9 to TRBJ2-3; TCRdb reports TRBD2, a call that lacks DNA to check it against. The CDR3 runs 15 residues. Germline V gene sequence: CDR1 SEHNR, CDR2 FQNEAQ (reference sequence).

The chain uses TRBV5-1 and TRBJ2-2; no DNA is available, so the TRBD1 call from TCRdb remains unchecked. The CDR3 covers 18 residues. In germline, CDR1 is SGHRS, CDR2 YFSETQ. CDR3 region: CASSLAQAGRGLTGELFF.

This sequence joins TRBV14 and TRBJ2-1. CDR3 length equals 13 residues. Germline loops: CDR1 SGHDN, CDR2 FVKESK. This CDR3 reads CASSQAIGGEQFF.

The J gene is TRBJ2-7, the V gene TRBV5-1; TCRdb's D call of TRBD1 is untestable without DNA. Germline lookup yields CDR1 SGHRS and CDR2 YFSETQ. CDR3 length equals 16 residues. This CDR3 reads CASSTNAGTLAYEQYF.

The chain uses TRBV2 and TRBJ2-1; TCRdb lists TRBD2, though no DNA is available to test this call. Germline V CDR1 and CDR2: SNHLY, FYNNEI. The length of the CDR3 is 18 residues. The CDR3 sequence is CASRITSGRWGSYNEQFF.

This rearrangement joins TRBV5-6 to TRBJ2-5; the TCRdb call, TRBD1, lacks DNA for checking. The CDR3 contains 16 residues. CDR1 and CDR2 from the germline V gene are SGHDT and YYEEEE. The CDR3 spells CASSRRTGKYQETQYF.

CDR3: CASRPGAGYEQYF. The rearrangement joins TRBV12-3 or TRBV12-4 to TRBJ2-7; checking the TCRdb D call of TRBD1 is not possible without DNA. The CDR3 has 13 residues.

The chain combines TRBV7-9 with TRBJ2-1; TCRdb's assignment of TRBD2 cannot be checked, as there is no DNA. CDR1 is SEHNR, CDR2 FQNEAQ, per germline (reference sequence). The CDR3 has 15 amino acids. The CDR3 loop is CASSVKRDPYNEQFF.

J is TRBJ2-1 and V is TRBV3-1; the TRBD2 assignment by TCRdb is unverifiable without DNA. The CDR3 runs 14 residues. Germline CDR1 reads LGHDT; CDR2 reads YNNKEL (reference sequence). This CDR3 is CASSRTSKYNEQFF.

The V call is TRBV6-1, the J call TRBJ1-2. Germline V gene sequence: CDR1 MNHNS, CDR2 SASEGT. This CDR3 is 15 amino acids long. CDR3 loop: CASSEDGAPSYGYTF.

The chain joins TRBV29-1 to TRBJ2-1; the D call from TCRdb, TRBD1, cannot be confirmed without DNA. This CDR3 is 15 amino acids long. Germline CDR1 and CDR2: SQVTM and ANQGSEA. The CDR3 here is CSVVTVPMTYNEQFF.

CDR3 sequence: CASSHSTGWENTIYF. This chain links TRBV7-9 with TRBJ1-3; TCRdb names TRBD1, which stays unverified in the absence of DNA. In germline, CDR1 is SEHNR, CDR2 FQNEAQ (reference sequence). CDR3 length equals 15 residues.

CDR3 region: CASRSVWLTETQYF. This chain links TRBV27 with TRBJ2-5. This CDR3 has 14 amino acids. Germline CDR1 and CDR2: MNHEY and SMNVEV (reference sequence).